This T cell receptor beta chain was identified in a study of OX40 agonist ivuxolimab in advanced cancers. Overall study context: Patients in dose escalation had liver, melanoma, kidney or head and neck cancers.

TCRdb keeps only in-frame clones here, not all; method: immunoSEQ multiplex PCR. The table shows tens of thousands of clones, with 88% occurring only once. General observations from the study: The 0.1-3.0 mg/kg partial responders had among the lowest clonal expansion. Mean expanded clone counts were higher in CD8+ than CD4+ T cells.

As concerns this clone: Its antigen is currently unknown.

Unmatched junction bases numbered 10, after V lost 8 bases and J lost 7 bases. There are 13 residues in the CDR3. Germline V gene sequence: CDR1 SEHNR, CDR2 FQNEAQ (reference sequence). This TCR came from an adult with an advanced solid tumor such as melanoma, head and neck, liver or kidney cancer. The input for sequencing was CD4+ or CD8+ T cells sorted from blood, taken in a trial of the OX40 agonist ivuxolimab. V usage is TRBV7-9 and J usage is TRBJ1-2; 7 bases are shared with TRBD1. This CDR3 reads CASGDSKTAGYTF. The CDR3 DNA reads TGTGCCAGCGGGGACAGTAAAACTGCTGGCTACACCTTC. Supplemented by reference TRBV7-9 and TRBJ1-2, the full variable domain reads DTGVSQNPRHKITKRGQNVTFRCDPISEHNRLYWYRQTLGQGPEFLTYFQNEAQLEKSRLLSDRFSAERPKGSFSTLEIQRTEQGDSAMYLCASGDSKTAGYTFGSGTRLTVV.